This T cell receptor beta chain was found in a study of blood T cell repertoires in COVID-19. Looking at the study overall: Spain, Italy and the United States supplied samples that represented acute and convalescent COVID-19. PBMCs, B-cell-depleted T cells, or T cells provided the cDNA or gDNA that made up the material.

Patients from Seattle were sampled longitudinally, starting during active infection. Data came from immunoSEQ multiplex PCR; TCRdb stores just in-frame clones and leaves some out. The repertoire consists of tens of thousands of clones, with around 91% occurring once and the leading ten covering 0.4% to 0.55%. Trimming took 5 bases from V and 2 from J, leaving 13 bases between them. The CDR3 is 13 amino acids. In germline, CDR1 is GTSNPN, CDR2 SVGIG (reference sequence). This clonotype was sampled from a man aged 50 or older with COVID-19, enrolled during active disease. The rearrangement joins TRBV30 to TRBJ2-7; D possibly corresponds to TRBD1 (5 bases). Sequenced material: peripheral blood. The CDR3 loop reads CAWSDNPTYEQYF. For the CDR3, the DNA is TGTGCCTGGTCGGACAATCCAACCTACGAGCAGTACTTC.